The present T cell receptor beta chain was sequenced within a study of blood T cell repertoires in COVID-19. This CDR3 is built from 15 residues. V shed 0 bases, J shed 4 bases, and the junction held 3 bases outside the gene matches. Per germline, CDR1 KGHSH and CDR2 LQKENI. In the source study's methods: It was from reference gene primer amplification that nucleated cell counts were estimated. Generated by immunoSEQ multiplex PCR, the TCRdb table keeps only in-frame clones and is missing some. The DNA gave D and trimming, while V, J and clone size come from that table. The sample holds approximately 210,000 clones, 80% to 90% seen once. Which cohort a participant joined came from the clinical history participants gave.

This receptor was taken from a man aged 35 to 55 who had recovered from COVID-19. The specimen was PBMCs or T cells enriched from blood (not recorded which). This chain links TRBV18 with TRBJ1-5, with 7 bases that match TRBD1. The CDR3 DNA follows: TGTGCCAGCTCACCACCGGGGACAGAGAATCAGCCCCAGCATTTT. Protein product: CASSPPGTENQPQHF.